This TCR beta chain stems from a study of control samples from healthy donors and cancer patients. TCRdb's copy holds only in-frame clones and misses some; the assay was immunoSEQ multiplex PCR. The sample has 200,000 to 250,000 clones, around 94% seen once. There are 17 residues in the CDR3. V lost 5 bases and J 4 bases, leaving 21 bases between the germline ends. Per the germline V gene, CDR1 is SGHAT and CDR2 is FQNNGV. This chain uses TRBV11-2 with TRBJ1-3; D gene uncertain. The sample was blood. The receptor's source is a man aged 45-60 years in good health. CDR3 bases: TGTGCCAGCAGCCCCCAGGCCCTCCTCAGGCCCGGAAACACCATATATTTT. Translated, it gives CASSPQALLRPGNTIYF. Full variable domain (rest looked up from reference TRBV11-2 and TRBJ1-3): EAGVAQSPRYKIIEKRQSVAFWCNPISGHATLYWYQQILGQGPKLLIQFQNNGVVDDSQLPKDRFSAERLKGVDSTLKIQPAKLEDSAVYLCASSPQALLRPGNTIYFGEGSWLTVV.